The entry below gives a single T cell receptor beta chain sequence along with its context. The data were produced by immunoSEQ multiplex PCR, yet TCRdb's version contains in-frame clones alone and is incomplete. The profile shows more than 250,000 clones, approximately 87% of them singletons. Participants came from some 23 US areas, aged about 18 to 90 years. Categorization into cohorts depended on clinical history that participants reported. The data originate from a study of blood T cell repertoires in COVID-19. Study as a whole: Italy, Spain and the United States were the sources of the convalescent and acute COVID-19 samples.

CDR1 and CDR2 (germline): LNHNV, YYDKDF (reference sequence). V was pared by 3 bases and J by 6 bases, with 12 bases between. The CDR3 is 14 amino acids. This sequence originates from a young woman who had recovered from COVID-19. Sequences were obtained from PBMCs or T cells enriched from blood (not recorded which). The chain employs TRBV15 and TRBJ2-1; D perhaps matches TRBD2 (5 bases). CDR3 bases: TGTGCCACCAGCAGGTGGAGGAAGGTCAATGAGCAGTTCTTC. Protein: CATSRWRKVNEQFF.